This T cell receptor beta chain was sequenced for a study of T-cell memory formation after mild COVID-19. For the study at large: The TCR clusters were mostly specific to one donor.

In the case of this clonotype: Its antigen is unknown.

The germline gives CDR1 LGHNA, CDR2 YNFKEQ. Trimming at V came to 4 bases and at J to 1 base, leaving 7 bases not matched to a gene. The CDR3 consists of 16 residues. TCRdb redid the calling of the 5' RACE reads with MiXCR, one entry per CDR3 protein. The sample contains around 99,000 distinct CDR3 sequences, about 15% of which appear only once. Study-wide results and caveats: Researchers found some responding clones in pre-infection memory, a sign that cross-reactive memory joined.

The gene calls are TRBV4-2 and TRBJ2-5; TRBD2 agrees at 9 bases. The specimen was PBMCs or a T cell subset sorted from them (not recorded which). This TCR was sampled from a man younger than 35 who had mild COVID-19 (a few samples of this study predate the infection). Cell type and time point are not known. CDR3 coding DNA: TGTGCCAGCAGCCCTAGGGCGGGGGGGCTCCAAGAGACCCAGTACTTC. Protein product: CASSPRAGGLQETQYF.